This entry is about one T cell receptor beta chain. The length of the CDR3 is 15 residues. Per the germline V gene, CDR1 is SNHLY and CDR2 is FYNNEI. The ends were cut back, 10 bases at V and 4 bases at J, with 20 bases in the middle. This entry comes from a study of T cells after somatic rescue of genetic block. Some clones are missing from TCRdb's copy, which holds only in-frame ones; the method was immunoSEQ multiplex PCR. The data contain about 67,000 clones, 92% of them singletons. The clonotype comes from a man aged 35 to 55. The sequencing sample was made of peripheral blood mononuclear cells (PBMCs). The V gene is TRBV2, the J gene TRBJ2-1, with D unresolved. The CDR3 protein is CAILDLRVSYNEQFF. In nucleotides, the CDR3 is TGTGCCATCCTAGACCTCAGAGTTTCATACAATGAGCAGTTCTTC.